This paragraph covers one TCR beta chain sequence. Individuals drawn from 24 US areas were about 18 to 100 years old. Clinical histories supplied by participants themselves formed the basis of cohort assignment. Libraries were prepared by immunoSEQ multiplex PCR; TCRdb keeps only in-frame clonotypes and omits some of them. The table lists under 250,000 clones, about four fifths of them singletons. V lost 2 bases to trimming and J lost 0 bases, with 5 bases between them. The CDR3 covers 15 residues. Germline values: CDR1 MGHRA, CDR2 YSYEKL. The data are from a study of blood T cell repertoires in COVID-19.

The TCR comes from a woman aged 40-49 years who had been exposed to COVID-19. This chain uses TRBV4-1 with TRBJ2-6; D unresolved. Sequencing input: PBMCs or T cells enriched from blood (not recorded which). The CDR3 sequence is CASSQFSSGANVLTF. The CDR3 DNA is TGCGCCAGCAGCCAATTTAGCTCTGGGGCCAACGTCCTGACTTTC.